What follows are 11 T cell receptor beta chains derived from one specimen sequenced in a study of T cells in Graves' hyperthyroidism and ophthalmopathy. TCR beta CDR3 region amplification was performed from RNA transcripts. Using the HTBI primer set, a first-round RT-PCR was run on the TCR CDR3. MiXCR was run by TCRdb on the multiplex PCR reads, yielding one entry per CDR3 protein. The data contain about 640,000 distinct CDR3 sequences, roughly 15% of them singletons. Sequencing was done on a sample of blood. The receptors here all came from a woman between 45 and 60 years old with Graves' ophthalmopathy.

This clonotype was seen repeatedly, ten times or more. This chain joins TRBV5-5 and TRBJ1-2; D uncertain. The CDR3 has 11 amino acids. The V end lost 0 bases, the J end lost 8 bases, and 5 bases lay between the germline ends. Per germline, CDR1 SGHKS and CDR2 YYEKEE (reference sequence). The CDR3 reads CASSLAGGYTF. CDR3 bases: TGTGCCAGCAGCTTGGCCGGGGGCTACACCTTC.

The rearrangement links TRBV4-1 to TRBJ2-1, with 12 bases lining up with TRBD2. V dropped 4 bases and J dropped 1; count of bases not matched to a gene: 5. Germline lookup yields CDR1 MGHRA and CDR2 YSYEKL. The CDR3 is 17 residues long. This chain's CDR3 is CASSLSLAGGSYNEQFF. In DNA, the CDR3 is TGCGCCAGCAGCCTATCACTAGCGGGAGGTTCCTACAATGAGCAGTTCTTC.

This clonotype showed up many times. The CDR3 sequence is CAISESRGVDTEAFF. For the CDR3, the DNA is TGTGCCATCAGTGAGTCACGGGGGGTGGACACTGAAGCTTTCTTT. The gene calls are TRBV10-3 and TRBJ1-1; D might be TRBD1 (5 bases). Germline lookup yields CDR1 ENHRY and CDR2 SYGVKD. This CDR3 region has 15 residues. Trimming stripped 0 bases from V and 3 bases from J, with 11 bases between.

This clonotype appeared many times. The rearrangement links TRBV28 to TRBJ2-7, with 8 nucleotides matching TRBD2. J lost 2 bases, V lost 8 bases, and 8 bases had no gene match. Germline-derived CDR1 and CDR2 are MDHEN and SYDVKM. The CDR3 extends over 14 amino acids. Written as DNA, the CDR3 is TGTGCCAGCTCGATCGGGGGGGAGACCTACGAGCAGTACTTC. It specifies CASSIGGETYEQYF.

This clonotype was counted at least ten times. CDR3 sequence: CAWKQLINTEAFF. As DNA, the CDR3 is TGTGCCTGGAAACAACTGATCAACACTGAAGCTTTCTTT. This chain joins TRBV30 and TRBJ1-1; no definite D call. The CDR3 has 13 residues. Germline V lookup: CDR1 GTSNPN, CDR2 SVGIG (reference sequence). Trimming removed 4 bases from V and 2 bases from J, with 11 bases in between. Full variable domain (missing parts from reference TRBV30 and TRBJ1-1): SQTIHQWPATLVQPVGSPLSLECTVEGTSNPNLYWYRQAAGRGLQLLFYSVGIGQISSEVPQNLSASRPQDRQFILSSKKLLLSDSGFYLCAWKQLINTEAFFGQGTRLTVV.

This clonotype came up many times. The J gene is TRBJ2-7, the V gene TRBV20-1; no definite D call. V was clipped by 0 bases and J by 3 bases, with 18 bases between them. This CDR3 is 16 amino acids long. CDR1 is DFQATT and CDR2 is SNEGSKA in the germline V gene (reference sequence). Here the CDR3 reads CSARDTRPRRNYEQYF. The CDR3 DNA is TGCAGTGCTAGAGATACCAGACCAAGAAGGAACTACGAGCAGTACTTC.

The chain recombines TRBV29-1 with TRBJ1-1; 7 bases agree with TRBD1. This CDR3 is 13 amino acids long. CDR1 and CDR2 (germline): SQVTM, ANQGSEA. The V segment lost 7 bases and the J segment 2 bases; nucleotides outside the gene matches: 7. The CDR3, as DNA: TGCAGCGCCCAAGTAGGGGGCAACACTGAAGCTTTCTTT. Protein product: CSAQVGGNTEAFF.

This clonotype was counted ten times or more. The chain employs TRBV20-1 and TRBJ1-5; tentatively, D is TRBD1 (6 bases). This CDR3 has 16 amino acids. Trimming removed 1 base from V and 0 bases from J, with 13 bases in between. The germline V gene encodes CDR1 DFQATT and CDR2 SNEGSKA (reference sequence). The CDR3 DNA sequence: TGCAGTGCTAGAGCTTGGGGGCAGGGTAGCAATCAGCCCCAGCATTTT. This gives the protein CSARAWGQGSNQPQHF.

The rearrangement links TRBV7-8 to TRBJ1-5; 7 positions match TRBD1. Germline V lookup: CDR1 SGHVS, CDR2 FQNEAQ. The trim removed 4 bases at V and 7 bases at J, leaving 4 bases unmatched. The CDR3 loop spans 13 amino acids. CDR3 coding DNA: TGTGCCAGCAGCTGGGACAGAAGCCAGCCCCAGCATTTT. Its translation: CASSWDRSQPQHF.

This clonotype showed up many times. The J gene is TRBJ2-5, the V gene TRBV3-1, with 10 positions matching TRBD2. J was trimmed by 11 bases and V by 4 bases; bases with no gene match: 4. This CDR3 spans 12 amino acids. Looked up from germline, CDR1 is LGHDT and CDR2 is YNNKEL (reference sequence). The DNA of the CDR3 is TGTGCCAGCAGCCCACAGCGGGGGGGACAGTACTTC. Its translation is CASSPQRGGQYF.

This clonotype showed up just a few times. The chain couples TRBV12-5 to TRBJ2-7; maybe TRBD1 (6 bases). The CDR3 has 14 residues. Per the germline V gene, CDR1 is LGHNT and CDR2 is FRNRAP. V was shortened by 2 bases and J by 7 bases, with 15 bases between the two germline ends. The CDR3 DNA sequence: TGTGCTAGTGGTTTGACAGGGATGGCTCCAGAGCAGTACTTC. This codes for CASGLTGMAPEQYF. The variable domain in full, completed from reference TRBV12-5 and TRBJ2-7, reads DARVTQTPRHKVTEMGQEVTMRCQPILGHNTVFWYRQTMMQGLELLAYFRNRAPLDDSGMPKDRFSAEMPDATLATLKIQPSEPRDSAVYFCASGLTGMAPEQYFGPGTRLTVT.